Following are 30 T cell receptor beta chains from one sample sequenced in a study of beta chain features in type 1 diabetes. Whole-study results and caveats: TCRB CDR3 length was moderately but significantly reduced in all four CD4+ subsets of Type 1 diabetes patients.

As every portion of the isolated RNA was reverse transcribed, the sequencing read expressed TCRB transcripts. Profiling relied on immunoSEQ multiplex PCR, and the TCRdb table lists in-frame clones only, not all of them. The data show about 370,000 clones, around 10% seen once. Their recognized antigens are unknown. Input material: central memory CD4+ T cells from blood. These receptors were collected from a man aged 30-40 years with type 1 diabetes.

In its sample, this clone was seen a few times. V gene TRBV5-1 combines with J gene TRBJ2-7; D is perhaps TRBD1 (6 bases). Germline V CDR1 and CDR2: SGHRS, YFSETQ. V shed 4 bases and J shed 5 bases, with 16 bases lying between them. CDR3 length equals 14 residues. CDR3 DNA: TGCGCCAGCAGCCCGAACTCGGGACACGACGAGCAGTACTTC. Its translation is CASSPNSGHDEQYF.

This clone was seen a few times. The genes are TRBV5-6 and TRBJ2-3; TRBD2 agrees at 10 bases. Germline loops: CDR1 SGHDT, CDR2 YYEEEE. The CDR3 is 14 amino acids. V gave up 3 bases and J gave up 3 bases; unmatched junction bases: 1. The CDR3 is CASSWTSGTDTQYF. In DNA, the CDR3 is TGTGCCAGCAGCTGGACTAGCGGAACAGATACGCAGTATTTT.

The rearrangement joins TRBV28 to TRBJ2-5; 7 nucleotides match TRBD2. The CDR3 runs to 15 residues. Looked up from germline, CDR1 is MDHEN and CDR2 is SYDVKM. V dropped 6 bases and J dropped 5; count of bases not matched to a gene: 12. The CDR3 protein is CASSLRGSRGETQYF. As DNA, the CDR3 is TGTGCCAGCAGCCTCCGCGGGAGCAGAGGGGAGACCCAGTACTTC.

This clone appeared many times. The chain uses TRBV4-2 and TRBJ2-2; D may be TRBD1 or TRBD2 (6 bases each). Germline V lookup: CDR1 LGHNA, CDR2 YNFKEQ. The ends were cut back, 1 base at V and 1 base at J, with 10 bases in the middle. The CDR3 is 16 amino acids. CDR3 coding DNA: TGTGCCAGCAGCCAAGCCGGGGGCCTGAACACCGGGGAGCTGTTTTTT. Encoded protein: CASSQAGGLNTGELFF.

This clone has just a few counts. This rearrangement joins TRBV18 to TRBJ2-1; 9 bases are shared with TRBD1. The CDR3 loop spans 15 amino acids. V lost 4 bases, J lost 7 bases, and 8 bases stayed unmatched. CDR1 and CDR2 from the germline V gene are KGHSH and LQKENI. As DNA, the CDR3 is TGTGCCAGCTCACGAAGGACAGGGGCAGGTAATGAGCAGTTCTTC. It encodes CASSRRTGAGNEQFF.

This clone came up a few times. The chain carries TRBV25-1 and TRBJ2-3; 7 bases align to TRBD1. This CDR3 has 11 residues. Germline CDR1 is MGHDK and CDR2 is SYGVNS. The ends lost 6 bases at V and 13 bases at J; junction bases unmatched: 7. CDR3 residues: CASSVQGSKYF. The CDR3 bases are TGTGCCAGCAGCGTACAGGGGTCGAAGTATTTT.

To note about this clone: A single base is all that separates this from a far larger clone, so a read error is likely. The chain uses TRBV29-1 and TRBJ2-1, with D maybe TRBD1 (5 bases). The V gene's germline CDR1 is SQVTM and CDR2 ANQGSEA. CDR3 length equals 12 residues. CDR3 amino acids: CSDEETRDEQFF. CDR3 sequence (DNA): TGCAGCGATGAAGAGACCAGGGATGAGCAGTTCTTC.

The CDR3 DNA reads TGTGCCAGCAGTTATCGGACAGGGGGTAGCAATCAGCCCCAGCATTTT. Translation gives CASSYRTGGSNQPQHF. This chain connects TRBV6-5 to TRBJ1-5; 10 positions match TRBD1. Losses at the gene ends were 3 bases for V and 0 bases for J; bases not matched to a gene: 2. This CDR3 has 16 amino acids. CDR1 and CDR2 (germline): MNHEY, SVGAGI.

The sample holds a few counts of this clone. This rearrangement joins TRBV11-3 to TRBJ1-5, with a weak D call TRBD1 (5 bases). The CDR3 is made up of 14 amino acids. Germline V gene sequence: CDR1 SGHNT, CDR2 YENEEA. Trimming took 5 bases from V and 3 from J, leaving 11 bases between them. Written as DNA, the CDR3 is TGTGCCAGCAGCCCTGACAGATACAATCAGCCCCAGCATTTT. It encodes CASSPDRYNQPQHF.

V gene TRBV11-2 combines with J gene TRBJ2-7; D gene unclear. The germline gives CDR1 SGHAT, CDR2 FQNNGV. The CDR3 runs 12 residues. The V gene lost 2 bases and the J gene lost 3 bases, with 5 bases spanning the gap. The CDR3 protein is CASSLNYYEQYF. In nucleotides, the CDR3 is TGTGCCAGCAGCTTAAACTACTACGAGCAGTACTTC.

The J gene is TRBJ2-1, the V gene TRBV5-8; 10 bases align to TRBD1. Germline V gene sequence: CDR1 SGHTS, CDR2 YDEGEE. This CDR3 is built from 15 residues. J was trimmed by 3 bases and V by 2 bases; bases with no gene match: 2. CDR3 DNA: TGTGCCAGCAGCTTCAGGACAGGGGGCTACAATGAGCAGTTCTTC. Its translation is CASSFRTGGYNEQFF.

This clone came up a few times. The chain carries TRBV18 and TRBJ2-5, with D unclear. In germline, CDR1 is KGHSH, CDR2 LQKENI. The CDR3 has 13 amino acids. The germline V and J ends were trimmed by 5 bases and 2 bases, with 9 bases remaining between them. The CDR3 nucleotides are TGTGCCAGCTCATTCGACCTTCAAGAGACCCAGTACTTC. Translation: CASSFDLQETQYF.

This clone was observed a few times. The chain combines TRBV7-2 with TRBJ1-5; D is unresolved. The CDR3 runs 13 residues. Germline V CDR1 and CDR2: SGHTA, FQGNSA. The V gene lost 3 bases and the J gene lost 1 base, with 4 bases spanning the gap. CDR3 DNA sequence: TGTGCCAGCAGCTTTTCCAGCAATCAGCCCCAGCATTTT. As protein: CASSFSSNQPQHF.

J is TRBJ2-1 and V is TRBV7-9, with D possibly TRBD2 on 6 matching bases. Germline V gene data show CDR1 as SEHNR and CDR2 as FQNEAQ (reference sequence). Trimming removed 0 bases at V and 5 bases at J, with 14 bases between. There are 16 residues in the CDR3. DNA for the CDR3: TGTGCCAGCAGCTTAGCTCTATGGGGGGAGGACAATGAGCAGTTCTTC. This gives the protein CASSLALWGEDNEQFF.

The J gene is TRBJ1-5, the V gene TRBV4-3, with D perhaps matching TRBD1 (6 bases). V was clipped by 3 bases and J by 0 bases, with 12 bases between them. Germline CDR1 LGHNA, CDR2 YSLEER. There are 16 residues in the CDR3. The CDR3 spells CASSQEYRVSNQPQHF. In DNA form, the CDR3 reads TGCGCCAGCAGCCAGGAATACAGGGTTAGCAATCAGCCCCAGCATTTT.

This clone was seen only a few times. The chain has TRBV28 and TRBJ2-7, with 12 bases lining up with TRBD2. Trimming at V came to 7 bases and at J to 3 bases, leaving 7 bases not matched to a gene. The CDR3 extends over 15 amino acids. Germline V lookup: CDR1 MDHEN, CDR2 SYDVKM. DNA for the CDR3: TGTGCCAGCACCTCCCTAGCGGGAGGGGTCTACGAGCAGTACTTC. As protein: CASTSLAGGVYEQYF.

This clone was detected a few times. A far larger clone is one nucleotide away, so this likely arose from a read error. The chain employs TRBV10-3 and TRBJ2-1; tentatively, D is TRBD2 (5 bases). Deletions cut 5 bases from V and 1 base from J, with 9 bases between. The CDR3 is 14 residues long. The germline V gene has CDR1 ENHRY and CDR2 SYGVKD. CDR3 bases: TGTGCCATCAGTCCAGCGGAATCCTACAATGAGCAGTTCTTC. Protein product: CAISPAESYNEQFF.

The rearrangement links TRBV19 to TRBJ2-2, with D perhaps TRBD1 (5 bases). This CDR3 is built from 14 residues. Germline V gene lookup returns CDR1 LNHDA and CDR2 SQIVND (reference sequence). Trimming removed 5 bases from V and 3 bases from J, with 10 bases in between. In DNA, the CDR3 is TGTGCCAGTAGTGGAAGGGGATACACCGGGGAGCTGTTTTTT. Its protein is CASSGRGYTGELFF.

The chain couples TRBV29-1 to TRBJ1-5; 7 bases map to TRBD1. The CDR3 spans 14 residues. The germline V gene encodes CDR1 SQVTM and CDR2 ANQGSEA. J lost 6 bases, V lost 7 bases, and 12 bases had no gene match. The CDR3 DNA sequence: TGCAGCGCGGCCCTAGGGGGCGCCGGTCAGCCCCAGCATTTT. Translation: CSAALGGAGQPQHF.

In its sample, this clone was seen a few times. The chain carries TRBV5-4 and TRBJ1-1, with TRBD1 matching over 8 bases. The ends lost 5 bases at V and 4 bases at J; junction bases unmatched: 7. Germline CDR1 is SGHNT and CDR2 is YYREEE (reference sequence). The CDR3 consists of 14 residues. The CDR3 loop reads CASSSGTGGTEAFF. CDR3 bases: TGTGCCAGCAGTTCCGGGACAGGTGGCACTGAAGCTTTCTTT.

In its sample, this clone was seen many times. The chain carries TRBV7-2 and TRBJ2-3; TRBD2 aligns across 7 bases. The CDR3 spans 14 residues. J gave up 0 bases and V 3 bases, and 0 bases lay outside the gene matches. Germline CDR1 is SGHTA and CDR2 is FQGNSA. CDR3 DNA: TGTGCCAGCAGCTTGGGACTAAGCACAGATACGCAGTATTTT. This codes for CASSLGLSTDTQYF. Together with reference TRBV7-2 and TRBJ2-3, the CDR3 gives the full variable domain: GAGVSQSPSNKVTEKGKDVELRCDPISGHTALYWYRQSLGQGLEFLIYFQGNSAPDKSGLPSDRFSAERTGGSVSTLTIQRTQQEDSAVYLCASSLGLSTDTQYFGPGTRLTVL.

This clone was counted many times. The sample contains more than one DNA sequence encoding this CDR3. This chain links TRBV5-1 with TRBJ2-3; a weak D match, TRBD1 (6 bases). V gave up 5 bases and J gave up 2 bases, with 9 bases separating them. Germline V CDR1 and CDR2: SGHRS, YFSETQ. The CDR3 extends over 13 amino acids. The CDR3, as DNA: TGCGCCAGCAGACAGGGAGCCACAGATACGCAGTATTTT. Residues: CASRQGATDTQYF.

This clone appeared many times. Other nucleotide sequences from this sample produce the same CDR3. The rearrangement links TRBV27 to TRBJ2-5, with a possible D match to TRBD1 (5 bases). In germline, CDR1 is MNHEY, CDR2 SMNVEV (reference sequence). Deletions cut 9 bases from V and 4 bases from J, with 9 bases between. CDR3 length equals 11 residues. In nucleotides, the CDR3 is TGTGCCAGTGGGGCACGAGAGACCCAGTACTTC. Its translation is CASGARETQYF.

This clone was recorded many times. The chain is built from TRBV28 and TRBJ2-1, with D maybe TRBD1 (6 bases). Germline CDR1 is MDHEN and CDR2 is SYDVKM. V dropped 11 bases and J dropped 15 bases, with 26 bases sitting between them. This CDR3 comprises 13 residues. CDR3 amino acids: CAGSTGKDEERFF. The CDR3 region has the DNA TGTGCCGGGTCTACAGGGAAGGATGAGGAACGGTTCTTC.

This chain uses TRBV9 with TRBJ1-4; D unresolved. The CDR3 has 15 residues. V lost 4 bases, J lost 5 bases, and 15 bases lay in between. Germline V lookup: CDR1 SGDLS, CDR2 YYNGEE. The CDR3 sequence is CASSPGGVGNEKLFF. DNA for the CDR3: TGTGCCAGCAGCCCAGGCGGGGTAGGGAATGAAAAACTGTTTTTT. The whole variable domain, filled in from reference TRBV9 and TRBJ1-4, reads DSGVTQTPKHLITATGQRVTLRCSPRSGDLSVYWYQQSLDQGLQFLIQYYNGEERAKGNILERFSAQQFPDLHSELNLSSLELGDSALYFCASSPGGVGNEKLFFGSGTQLSVL.

This clone was counted between two and nine times. The chain couples TRBV5-1 to TRBJ1-3; D is possibly TRBD1 (6 bases). The CDR3 extends over 14 amino acids. The germline CDR1 and CDR2 sequences are SGHRS and YFSETQ. V lost 3 bases to trimming and J lost 4 bases, with 11 bases between them. CDR3 in amino acids: CASSSGTMGNTIYF. DNA of the CDR3: TGCGCCAGCAGCTCCGGGACAATGGGAAACACCATATATTTT.

The DNA for the CDR3 is TGCGCCAGCAGCCAAGTCTTGGCAGGGGGAGGCTACACCTTC. It encodes CASSQVLAGGGYTF. The V and J genes are TRBV4-1 and TRBJ1-2, with 7 bases aligning to TRBD1. Germline CDR1 and CDR2: MGHRA and YSYEKL. Trimming removed 1 base from V and 8 bases from J; junction bases left unmatched: 7. The CDR3 has 14 amino acids.

The rearrangement uses TRBV29-1 and TRBJ2-7; TRBD2 matches at 7 bases. The trim removed 4 bases at V and 6 bases at J, leaving 15 bases unmatched. This CDR3 has 15 amino acids. Germline V gene lookup returns CDR1 SQVTM and CDR2 ANQGSEA. Here the CDR3 reads CSVASSGDVGSEQYF. The CDR3 nucleotides are TGCAGCGTTGCATCTAGCGGAGACGTCGGGAGCGAGCAGTACTTC.

This clone was seen a handful of times. This sequence joins TRBV19 and TRBJ2-1; TRBD2 is a possible D gene (7 bases). V was trimmed by 5 bases and J by 0 bases, leaving 26 bases between them. CDR3 length equals 20 residues. In germline, CDR1 is LNHDA, CDR2 SQIVND (reference sequence). The CDR3 nucleotides read TGTGCCAGTAGTCCTTTGGGCAGGGGAGGCGGGAGCGGCTCCTACAATGAGCAGTTCTTC. This codes for CASSPLGRGGGSGSYNEQFF.

Only a few counts were recorded for this clone. The sample carries other DNA sequences with the same CDR3. V gene TRBV4-3 combines with J gene TRBJ2-1, with no clear D. V shed 0 bases and J shed 9 bases, with 9 bases lying between them. The germline V gene has CDR1 LGHNA and CDR2 YSLEER. This CDR3 comprises 13 residues. As DNA, the CDR3 is TGCGCCAGCAGCCAAGAGCCGGGTGGTGAGCAGTTCTTC. Translation gives CASSQEPGGEQFF.